This T cell receptor (beta chain) was sequenced during a study of cytomegalovirus exposure and HLA in healthy donors. The germline V gene has CDR1 MGHRA and CDR2 YSYEKL. CDR3 size: 16 residues. V lost 0 bases and J 5 bases, leaving 16 bases between the germline ends. Among the donors, all were healthy bone marrow donors. Primers for the PCR totalled 60 Vbeta and 13 Jbeta. The data were produced by immunoSEQ multiplex PCR, yet TCRdb's version contains in-frame clones alone and is incomplete. The sample lists some 190,000 clones; roughly 77% were seen once. The gene calls are TRBV4-1 and TRBJ1-1, with a possible D match to TRBD1 (5 bases). The sequence was obtained from a woman under 40 in good health and CMV-seronegative. Input material: PBMCs. The DNA for the CDR3 is TGCGCCAGCAGCCAAGAGGGTCCGCAGGGCCAGACTGAAGCTTTCTTT. Residues: CASSQEGPQGQTEAFF.